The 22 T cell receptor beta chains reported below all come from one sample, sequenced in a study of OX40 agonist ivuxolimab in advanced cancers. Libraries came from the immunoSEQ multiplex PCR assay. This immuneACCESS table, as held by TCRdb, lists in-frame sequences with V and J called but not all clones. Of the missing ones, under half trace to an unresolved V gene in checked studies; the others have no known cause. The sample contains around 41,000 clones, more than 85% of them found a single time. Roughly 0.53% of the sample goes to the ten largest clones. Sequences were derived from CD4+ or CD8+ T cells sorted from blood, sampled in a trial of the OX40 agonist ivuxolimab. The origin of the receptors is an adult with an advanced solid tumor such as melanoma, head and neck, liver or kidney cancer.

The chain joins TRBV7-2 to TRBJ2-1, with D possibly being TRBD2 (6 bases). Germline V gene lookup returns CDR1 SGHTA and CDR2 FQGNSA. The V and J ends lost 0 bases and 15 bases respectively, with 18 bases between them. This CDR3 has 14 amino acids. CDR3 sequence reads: CASSLAWGARDPFF. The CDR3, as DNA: TGTGCCAGCAGCTTAGCGTGGGGAGCGCGGGACCCGTTCTTC.

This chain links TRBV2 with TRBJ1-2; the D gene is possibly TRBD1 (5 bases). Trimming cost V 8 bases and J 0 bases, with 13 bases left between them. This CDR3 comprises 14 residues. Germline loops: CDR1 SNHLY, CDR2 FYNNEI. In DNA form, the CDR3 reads TGTGCCAGCGTGTTGGGACCTGCTAACTATGGCTACACCTTC. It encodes CASVLGPANYGYTF.

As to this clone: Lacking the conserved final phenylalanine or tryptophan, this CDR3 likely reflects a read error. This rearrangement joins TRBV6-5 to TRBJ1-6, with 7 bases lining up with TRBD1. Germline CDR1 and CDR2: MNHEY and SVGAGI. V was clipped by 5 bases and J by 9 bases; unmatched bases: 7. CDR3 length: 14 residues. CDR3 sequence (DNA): TGTGCCAGCAGTCCATACAGGGGTGGTTCACCCCTCCACCTT. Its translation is CASSPYRGGSPLHL.

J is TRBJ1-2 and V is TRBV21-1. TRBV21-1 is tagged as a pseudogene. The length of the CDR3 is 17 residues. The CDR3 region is CASSKRKAGDLNYGYTF. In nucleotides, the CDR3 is TGTGCCAGCAGCAAACGGAAAGCCGGGGATTTGAACTATGGCTACACCTTC.

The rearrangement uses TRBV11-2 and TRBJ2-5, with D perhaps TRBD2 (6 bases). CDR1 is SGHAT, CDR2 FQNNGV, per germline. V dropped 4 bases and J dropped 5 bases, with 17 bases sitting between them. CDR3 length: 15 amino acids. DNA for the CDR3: TGTGCCAGCAGCTATTCGCGGTCTCGGGGGGAGACCCAGTACTTC. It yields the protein CASSYSRSRGETQYF.

Written as DNA, the CDR3 is TGCGCCAGCAGCTTACTCAGCGGGGGGGGCACAGATACGCAGTATTTT. Residues: CASSLLSGGGTDTQYF. The chain employs TRBV5-1 and TRBJ2-3; 10 bases line up with TRBD2. Trimming removed 2 bases from V and 1 base from J; junction bases left unmatched: 4. The CDR3 is 16 amino acids. Looked up from germline, CDR1 is SGHRS and CDR2 is YFSETQ.

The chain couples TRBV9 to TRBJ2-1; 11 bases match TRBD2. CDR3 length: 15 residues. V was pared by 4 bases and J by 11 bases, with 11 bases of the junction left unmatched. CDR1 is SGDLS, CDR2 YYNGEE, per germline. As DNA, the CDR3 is TGTGCCAGCAGCTCTTCCGGGACTAGCGGACCCCAGCAGTTCTTC. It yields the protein CASSSSGTSGPQQFF.

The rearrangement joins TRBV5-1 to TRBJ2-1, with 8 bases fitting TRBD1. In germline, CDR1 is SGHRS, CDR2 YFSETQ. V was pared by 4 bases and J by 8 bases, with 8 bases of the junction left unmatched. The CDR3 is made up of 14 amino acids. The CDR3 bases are TGCGCCAGCAGCCGAGGGACAGGAGGGTATGAGCAGTTCTTC. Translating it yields CASSRGTGGYEQFF.

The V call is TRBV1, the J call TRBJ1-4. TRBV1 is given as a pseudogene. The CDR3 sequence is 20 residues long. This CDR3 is CTSSQDFRGGAAQTNEKLFF. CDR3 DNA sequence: TGCACCAGCAGCCAAGATTTCCGGGGGGGGGCCGCCCAAACTAATGAAAAACTGTTTTTT.

CDR3 protein: CSVEGGQGVMGYTF. In DNA, the CDR3 is TGCAGCGTTGAAGGGGGGCAGGGGGTTATGGGCTACACCTTC. This chain links TRBV29-1 with TRBJ1-2, with 7 positions matching TRBD1. Germline V gene data show CDR1 as SQVTM and CDR2 as ANQGSEA. V dropped 1 base and J dropped 8; count of bases not matched to a gene: 10. CDR3 length: 14 residues.

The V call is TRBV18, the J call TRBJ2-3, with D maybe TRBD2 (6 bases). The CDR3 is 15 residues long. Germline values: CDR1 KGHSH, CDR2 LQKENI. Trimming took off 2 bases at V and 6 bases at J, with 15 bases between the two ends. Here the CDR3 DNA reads TGTGCCAGCTCACCAAATTTGCAGGAGGGCGATACGCAGTATTTT. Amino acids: CASSPNLQEGDTQYF.

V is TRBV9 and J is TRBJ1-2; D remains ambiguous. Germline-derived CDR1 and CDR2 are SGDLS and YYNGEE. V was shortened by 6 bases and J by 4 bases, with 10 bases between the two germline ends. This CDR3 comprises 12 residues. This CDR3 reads CASKPTGYGYTF. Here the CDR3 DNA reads TGTGCCAGCAAGCCGACGGGCTATGGCTACACCTTC.

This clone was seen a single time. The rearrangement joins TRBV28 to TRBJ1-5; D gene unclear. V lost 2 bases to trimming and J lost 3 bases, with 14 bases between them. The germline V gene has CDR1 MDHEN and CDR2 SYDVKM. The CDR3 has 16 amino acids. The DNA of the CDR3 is TGTGCCAGCAGTTTACGGTCCAGTCCACCCAATCAGCCCCAGCATTTT. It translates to CASSLRSSPPNQPQHF.

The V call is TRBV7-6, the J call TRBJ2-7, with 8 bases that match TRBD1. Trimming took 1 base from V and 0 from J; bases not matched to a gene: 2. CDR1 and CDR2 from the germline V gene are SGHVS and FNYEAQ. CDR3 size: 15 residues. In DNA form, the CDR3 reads TGTGCCAGCAGCTTAGGGACAGGGATCTCCTACGAGCAGTACTTC. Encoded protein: CASSLGTGISYEQYF.

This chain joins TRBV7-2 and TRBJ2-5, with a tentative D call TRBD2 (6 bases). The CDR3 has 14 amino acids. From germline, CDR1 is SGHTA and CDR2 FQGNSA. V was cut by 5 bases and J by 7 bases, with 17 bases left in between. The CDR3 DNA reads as TGTGCCAGCAGCCCGGGACTCGCCCAGAGGACCCAGTACTTC. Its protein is CASSPGLAQRTQYF.

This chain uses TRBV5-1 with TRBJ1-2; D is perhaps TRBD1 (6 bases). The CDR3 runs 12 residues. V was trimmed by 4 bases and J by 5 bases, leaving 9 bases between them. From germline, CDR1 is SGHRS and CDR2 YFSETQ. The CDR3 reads CASSPTGYGYTF. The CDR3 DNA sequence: TGCGCCAGCAGCCCCACAGGGTATGGCTACACCTTC.

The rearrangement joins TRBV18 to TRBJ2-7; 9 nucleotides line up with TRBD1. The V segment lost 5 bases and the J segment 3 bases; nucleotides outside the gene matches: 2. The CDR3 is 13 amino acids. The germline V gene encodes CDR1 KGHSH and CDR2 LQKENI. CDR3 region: CASSGGQGYEQYF. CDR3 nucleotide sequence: TGTGCCAGCTCAGGGGGACAGGGCTACGAGCAGTACTTC.

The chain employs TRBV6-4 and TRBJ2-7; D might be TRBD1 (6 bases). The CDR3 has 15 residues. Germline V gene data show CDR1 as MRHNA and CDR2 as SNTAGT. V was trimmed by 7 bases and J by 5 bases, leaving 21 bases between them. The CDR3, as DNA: TGTGCCAGCACCCGAAAGACCGACAGGTCCCACGAGCAGTACTTC. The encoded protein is CASTRKTDRSHEQYF.

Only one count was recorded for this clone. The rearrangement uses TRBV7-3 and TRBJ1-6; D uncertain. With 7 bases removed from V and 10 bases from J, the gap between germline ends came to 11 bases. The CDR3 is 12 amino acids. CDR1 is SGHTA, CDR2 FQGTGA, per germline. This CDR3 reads CASNRLSSPLHF. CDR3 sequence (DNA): TGTGCCAGCAACCGTCTCTCCTCACCCCTCCACTTT.

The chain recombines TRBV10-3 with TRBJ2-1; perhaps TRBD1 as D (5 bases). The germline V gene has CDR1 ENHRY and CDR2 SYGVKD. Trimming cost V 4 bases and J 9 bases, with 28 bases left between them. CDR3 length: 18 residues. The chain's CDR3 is CAISGPQGARSDATEQFF. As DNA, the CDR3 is TGTGCCATCAGTGGTCCCCAAGGGGCCAGATCGGACGCCACTGAGCAGTTCTTC.

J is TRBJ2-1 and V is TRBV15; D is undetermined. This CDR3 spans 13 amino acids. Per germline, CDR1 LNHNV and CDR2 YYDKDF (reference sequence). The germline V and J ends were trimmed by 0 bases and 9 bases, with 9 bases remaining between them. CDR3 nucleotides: TGTGCCACCAGCAGAGAGCCATTCGGTGAGCAGTTCTTC. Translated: CATSREPFGEQFF.

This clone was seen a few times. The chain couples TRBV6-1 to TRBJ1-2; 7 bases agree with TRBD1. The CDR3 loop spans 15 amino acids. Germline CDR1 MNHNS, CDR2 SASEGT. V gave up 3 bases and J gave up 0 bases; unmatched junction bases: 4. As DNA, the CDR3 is TGTGCCAGCAGTGATTACAGGGGTCCTAACTATGGCTACACCTTC. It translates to CASSDYRGPNYGYTF.